The next 29 T cell receptor beta chains were all read from a single sample in a study of OX40 agonist ivuxolimab in advanced cancers. Library generation was performed with the immunoSEQ multiplex PCR assay. In its TCRdb copy, this immuneACCESS table keeps in-frame sequences only and misses some clones. Where compared with another copy, unresolved V genes explain less than half of these, and the others have no known cause. The sample table lists over 30,000 clones, about 82% of them with a count of one. The biggest ten clones account for around a quarter of the sample. The sample in question was CD4+ or CD8+ T cells sorted from blood, obtained in a trial of the OX40 agonist ivuxolimab. Source of these receptors: an adult with an advanced solid tumor such as melanoma, head and neck, liver or kidney cancer.

The chain has TRBV19 and TRBJ1-1, with D hard to call. V shed 3 bases and J shed 1 base, with 12 bases lying between them. This CDR3 spans 15 amino acids. Germline V gene data show CDR1 as LNHDA and CDR2 as SQIVND (reference sequence). For the CDR3, the DNA is TGTGCCAGTAGTATTGGTGCAGGTTCGAACACTGAAGCTTTCTTT. Protein sequence: CASSIGAGSNTEAFF.

This clone has just a few counts. The CDR3 loop is CASSRTANTEAFF. CDR3 in DNA: TGCGCCAGCAGCCGGACAGCCAACACTGAAGCTTTCTTT. The chain carries TRBV4-1 and TRBJ1-1; D is possibly TRBD1 (6 bases). V dropped 4 bases and J dropped 2 bases, with 8 bases sitting between them. CDR1 is MGHRA and CDR2 is YSYEKL in the germline V gene. This CDR3 spans 13 amino acids.

The chain recombines TRBV23-1 with TRBJ2-7, with a weak D call TRBD1 (5 bases). TRBV23-1 has ORF status, its function being uncertain. This CDR3 comprises 12 residues. With 3 bases removed from V and 2 bases from J, the gap between germline ends came to 5 bases. The CDR3 is CASSQDTYEQYF. CDR3 nucleotide sequence: TGCGCCAGCAGTCAGGACACCTACGAGCAGTACTTC.

The J gene is TRBJ2-7, the V gene TRBV29-1; 12 bases match TRBD1. J was trimmed by 3 bases and V by 7 bases; bases with no gene match: 19. Germline V lookup: CDR1 SQVTM, CDR2 ANQGSEA. The CDR3 has 18 residues. Here the CDR3 reads CSETPPGQGAERIYEQYF. In DNA form, the CDR3 reads TGCAGCGAGACACCACCGGGACAGGGGGCGGAGAGGATCTACGAGCAGTACTTC.

V and J are TRBV7-9 and TRBJ2-2; D not certain. CDR3 size: 13 residues. V was cut by 5 bases and J by 3 bases, with 7 bases left in between. Germline V gives CDR1 SEHNR, CDR2 FQNEAQ (reference sequence). CDR3 in DNA: TGTGCCAGCAGCGCTCAAGACACCGGGGAGCTGTTTTTT. As protein: CASSAQDTGELFF.

The rearrangement uses TRBV2 and TRBJ1-1; a weak D match, TRBD1 (5 bases). CDR1 and CDR2 (germline): SNHLY, FYNNEI. This CDR3 region has 15 residues. Trimming removed 3 bases from V and 0 bases from J, with 11 bases in between. CDR3 protein: CASSEGGSMNTEAFF. In nucleotides, the CDR3 is TGTGCCAGCAGTGAGGGGGGTTCGATGAACACTGAAGCTTTCTTT.

This rearrangement joins TRBV27 to TRBJ2-7; 15 nucleotides line up with TRBD2. Per the germline V gene, CDR1 is MNHEY and CDR2 is SMNVEV (reference sequence). Trimming cost V 6 bases and J 2 bases; bases outside gene matches: 5. CDR3 length: 16 residues. The CDR3 region is CASSRGLAGGTYEQYF. CDR3 bases: TGTGCCAGCAGCCGCGGACTAGCGGGAGGGACCTACGAGCAGTACTTC.

The chain joins TRBV30 to TRBJ1-2; the D gene is possibly TRBD1 (5 bases). Between the trimmed V and J ends, which lost 5 bases and 4 bases, there was a span of 20 bases. CDR3 length equals 15 residues. CDR1 and CDR2 (germline): GTSNPN, SVGIG (reference sequence). CDR3 nucleotides: TGTGCCTGGGCCCCCAACTCTGACGGGACCTATGGCTACACCTTC. Amino acids: CAWAPNSDGTYGYTF. Full variable domain (rest looked up from reference TRBV30 and TRBJ1-2): SQTIHQWPATLVQPVGSPLSLECTVEGTSNPNLYWYRQAAGRGLQLLFYSVGIGQISSEVPQNLSASRPQDRQFILSSKKLLLSDSGFYLCAWAPNSDGTYGYTFGSGTRLTVV.

The chain carries TRBV13 and TRBJ2-4; 10 bases align to TRBD1. Unmatched junction bases numbered 4, after V lost 5 bases and J lost 0 bases. CDR1 PRHDT and CDR2 FYEKMQ come from the germline V gene (reference sequence). This CDR3 spans 16 amino acids. The CDR3 loop is CASSVGQGLAKNIQYF. The CDR3 nucleotides read TGTGCCAGCAGCGTGGGACAGGGGCTAGCCAAAAACATTCAGTACTTC.

The chain recombines TRBV19 with TRBJ2-7, with 12 bases identical to TRBD2. Germline values: CDR1 LNHDA, CDR2 SQIVND (reference sequence). CDR3 length equals 15 residues. V dropped 5 bases and J dropped 4; count of bases not matched to a gene: 6. Here the CDR3 DNA reads TGTGCCAGTAGTCCCGGACTAGCGGGACGGTACGAGCAGTACTTC. This codes for CASSPGLAGRYEQYF.

This rearrangement joins TRBV27 to TRBJ2-1, with 7 bases lining up with TRBD2. This CDR3 region has 15 residues. V was clipped by 1 base and J by 7 bases; unmatched bases: 7. Germline V CDR1 and CDR2: MNHEY, SMNVEV (reference sequence). CDR3 in DNA: TGTGCCAGCAGTTTATATGGCGGGAGTTTAAATGAGCAGTTCTTC. Amino acid sequence: CASSLYGGSLNEQFF.

This clone was observed many times. In the same sample, other DNA sequences code for this CDR3. The rearrangement uses TRBV18 and TRBJ1-1, with no clear D. This CDR3 is built from 15 residues. V lost 0 bases to trimming and J lost 2 bases, with 10 bases between them. Germline-derived CDR1 and CDR2 are KGHSH and LQKENI. CDR3 sequence: CASSPPQNPNTEAFF. As DNA, the CDR3 is TGTGCCAGCTCACCACCGCAGAATCCCAACACTGAAGCTTTCTTT.

This sequence joins TRBV5-8 and TRBJ1-2; D unresolved. Trimming stripped 1 base from V and 6 bases from J, with 16 bases between. This CDR3 has 15 residues. The germline V gene encodes CDR1 SGHTS and CDR2 YDEGEE. The CDR3 here is CASSLNNPVKDGYTF. The CDR3 DNA is TGTGCCAGCAGCTTGAATAACCCGGTGAAGGATGGCTACACCTTC. The full variable domain, with the rest looked up from reference TRBV5-8 and TRBJ1-2, is EAGVTQSPTHLIKTRGQQATLRCSPISGHTSVYWYQQALGLGLQFLLWYDEGEERNRGNFPPRFSGRQFPNYSSELNVNALELEDSALYLCASSLNNPVKDGYTFGSGTRLTVV.

The chain employs TRBV9 and TRBJ2-3; D call uncertain. This CDR3 contains 18 residues. Trimming took off 0 bases at V and 6 bases at J, with 23 bases between the two ends. Germline CDR1 reads SGDLS; CDR2 reads YYNGEE. In DNA form, the CDR3 reads TGTGCCAGCAGCGTAGAGGTTAGCAGCGATAACCCCATGGATACGCAGTATTTT. Translating it yields CASSVEVSSDNPMDTQYF.

The genes are TRBV9 and TRBJ2-2; 15 bases align to TRBD2. In germline, CDR1 is SGDLS, CDR2 YYNGEE. The V and J ends lost 4 bases and 0 bases, in that order; junction bases with no gene match: 7. This CDR3 contains 19 residues. CDR3 sequence: CASSPEGTSGGSNTGELFF. In nucleotides, the CDR3 is TGTGCCAGCAGCCCAGAGGGGACTAGCGGGGGGTCGAACACCGGGGAGCTGTTTTTT.

The chain links TRBV7-3 to TRBJ2-5; 7 positions agree with TRBD1. CDR3 length: 18 residues. V dropped 5 bases and J dropped 0; count of bases not matched to a gene: 15. Per the germline V gene, CDR1 is SGHTA and CDR2 is FQGTGA. The DNA of the CDR3 is TGTGCCAGCAGCCAACCCCCTTTCACCGACAGGGACCAAGAGACCCAGTACTTC. Residues: CASSQPPFTDRDQETQYF.

CDR3 nucleotide sequence: TGCGCCAGCAGCTTGGCGCGGAGCTCCTACAATGAGCAGTTCTTC. Translation gives CASSLARSSYNEQFF. The rearrangement links TRBV5-1 to TRBJ2-1; D remains unclear. The ends were cut back, 0 bases at V and 0 bases at J, with 7 bases in the middle. The CDR3 is 15 amino acids. The germline V gene encodes CDR1 SGHRS and CDR2 YFSETQ.

Remarks on this clone: The sample carries other DNA sequences with the same CDR3. The chain joins TRBV9 to TRBJ2-3; 10 bases fit TRBD2. This CDR3 comprises 16 residues. Germline V lookup: CDR1 SGDLS, CDR2 YYNGEE. With 3 bases clipped from V and 4 bases from J, the junction kept 8 bases outside the gene matches. CDR3 region: CASSAQAGGPADTQYF. CDR3 bases: TGTGCCAGCAGCGCACAAGCGGGAGGGCCTGCAGATACGCAGTATTTT.

This rearrangement joins TRBV6-1 to TRBJ2-5; 10 bases are a match to TRBD2. The germline V gene encodes CDR1 MNHNS and CDR2 SASEGT. J was trimmed by 3 bases and V by 3 bases; bases with no gene match: 1. The CDR3 extends over 14 amino acids. The CDR3 DNA reads as TGTGCCAGCAGTGAGAGCGGGGGGGAAGAGACCCAGTACTTC. The encoded protein is CASSESGGEETQYF.

V and J are TRBV27 and TRBJ1-2; the D is unclear. Per the germline V gene, CDR1 is MNHEY and CDR2 is SMNVEV (reference sequence). CDR3 size: 14 residues. Trimming took off 0 bases at V and 6 bases at J, with 11 bases between the two ends. The CDR3 DNA reads TGTGCCAGCAGTTTATCGGGCGGAGCTGATGGCTACACCTTC. It codes for CASSLSGGADGYTF.

V gene TRBV5-4 combines with J gene TRBJ2-2, with D uncertain. The germline V gene encodes CDR1 SGHNT and CDR2 YYREEE (reference sequence). V dropped 4 bases and J dropped 4 bases, with 5 bases sitting between them. The CDR3 has 12 residues. CDR3 protein: CASSPITGELFF. CDR3 nucleotide sequence: TGTGCCAGCAGCCCGATCACCGGGGAGCTGTTTTTT.

A few counts support this clone. The V gene is TRBV4-2, the J gene TRBJ1-1; D ambiguous. Germline CDR1 LGHNA, CDR2 YNFKEQ. This CDR3 is 15 amino acids long. V was pared by 3 bases and J by 0 bases, with 11 bases between. CDR3 amino acids: CASSQERGMNTEAFF. Here the CDR3 DNA reads TGTGCCAGCAGCCAGGAAAGAGGGATGAACACTGAAGCTTTCTTT.

The chain is built from TRBV4-1 and TRBJ1-1; TRBD1 matches 7 bases. CDR3 length: 13 amino acids. V lost 8 bases, J lost 8 bases, and 11 bases stayed unmatched. Germline CDR1 MGHRA, CDR2 YSYEKL. CDR3 region: CASRDRVGEEAFF. CDR3 in DNA: TGCGCCAGCCGAGACAGGGTAGGCGAAGAAGCTTTCTTT.

The V gene is TRBV2, the J gene TRBJ2-5; 9 bases match TRBD1. The end of the DNA aligns better with TRBJ2-7, so the J call may be wrong. CDR3 length equals 13 residues. CDR1 is SNHLY, CDR2 FYNNEI, per germline. CDR3 loop: CASGDGTGYEQYF. The CDR3, as DNA: TGTGCCTCTGGGGACGGGACAGGGTACGAGCAGTACTTC.

The chain recombines TRBV6-1 with TRBJ2-2; 9 bases map to TRBD1. The CDR3 runs to 15 residues. V was clipped by 4 bases and J by 4 bases; unmatched bases: 4. Per the germline V gene, CDR1 is MNHNS and CDR2 is SASEGT. The CDR3 reads CASSGTGEGTGELFF. DNA for the CDR3: TGTGCCAGCAGTGGGACAGGGGAGGGCACCGGGGAGCTGTTTTTT.

There are many counts of this clone. V and J are TRBV7-2 and TRBJ2-7; TRBD2 agrees at 10 bases. The length of the CDR3 is 14 residues. The trim removed 3 bases at V and 4 bases at J, leaving 3 bases unmatched. Per the germline V gene, CDR1 is SGHTA and CDR2 is FQGNSA. The CDR3 loop reads CASSFGLAAYEQYF. The CDR3 DNA is TGTGCCAGCAGCTTTGGACTAGCGGCTTACGAGCAGTACTTC.

This chain connects TRBV29-1 to TRBJ1-1; no clear D gene. CDR1 and CDR2 from the germline V gene are SQVTM and ANQGSEA. The CDR3 runs to 15 residues. Trimming took off 3 bases at V and 4 bases at J, with 18 bases between the two ends. CDR3 DNA sequence: TGCAGCGTTGATAAGAACGTAGGTAGCGGCACTGAAGCTTTCTTT. As protein: CSVDKNVGSGTEAFF.

This clone occurred a few times. The V call is TRBV4-1, the J call TRBJ2-7; D gene ambiguous. The germline CDR1 and CDR2 sequences are MGHRA and YSYEKL. V dropped 1 base and J dropped 0 bases, with 10 bases sitting between them. This CDR3 is built from 15 residues. The CDR3 spells CASSQGVDSSYEQYF. Written as DNA, the CDR3 is TGCGCCAGCAGCCAAGGCGTCGATTCCTCCTACGAGCAGTACTTC.

The chain couples TRBV29-1 to TRBJ2-1, with D unclear. The germline V and J ends were trimmed by 3 bases and 3 bases, with 15 bases remaining between them. This CDR3 comprises 15 residues. Germline V gene lookup returns CDR1 SQVTM and CDR2 ANQGSEA. The CDR3 loop is CSVDGPGLFYNEQFF. In DNA form, the CDR3 reads TGCAGCGTTGATGGCCCTGGGCTCTTCTACAATGAGCAGTTCTTC.